The 28 T cell receptor beta chains below were found in one sample sequenced in a study of cytomegalovirus exposure and HLA in healthy donors. The PCR made use of 60 Vbeta and 13 Jbeta primers. TCRdb's copy holds only in-frame clones and misses some; the assay was immunoSEQ multiplex PCR. The sample consists of roughly 100,000 clones, roughly an eighth of them appearing once. The material sequenced was PBMCs. All receptors come from a middle-aged man in good health and CMV-seropositive.

This chain uses TRBV2 with TRBJ2-2; D may be TRBD2 (6 bases). This CDR3 has 14 residues. V was clipped by 10 bases and J by 0 bases, with 12 bases between them. The V gene's germline CDR1 is SNHLY and CDR2 FYNNEI. The CDR3 loop is CATRRLANTGELFF. CDR3 in DNA: TGTGCCACTCGGAGACTAGCGAACACCGGGGAGCTGTTTTTT.

This clone was seen only a few times. The V call is TRBV6-1, the J call TRBJ2-3; 8 nucleotides agree with TRBD2. CDR3 length: 16 amino acids. Germline CDR1 is MNHNS and CDR2 is SASEGT. J lost 6 bases, V lost 3 bases, and 11 bases had no gene match. Here the CDR3 DNA reads TGTGCCAGCAGTGAGGGTCTCGGGAGGGCCGGGGATACGCAGTATTTT. Translated, it gives CASSEGLGRAGDTQYF.

The chain recombines TRBV4-1 with TRBJ1-2; TRBD1 aligns across 8 bases. The CDR3 consists of 17 residues. Germline V CDR1 and CDR2: MGHRA, YSYEKL. V trimming: 4 bases; J trimming: 0 bases; junction bases outside the gene matches: 10. CDR3 protein: CASSPRQGYLPNYGYTF. CDR3 bases: TGCGCCAGCAGCCCCCGACAGGGGTATCTTCCTAACTATGGCTACACCTTC.

On this clone itself: The junction departs from the called germline gene at one end, perhaps through a read error. The sample has other DNA sequences that encode this CDR3 too. The chain has TRBV6-5 and TRBJ1-3, with D maybe TRBD1 (6 bases). This CDR3 has 15 amino acids. The germline V gene has CDR1 MNHEY and CDR2 SVGAGI. The CDR3 region is CASSLQGQSGNTIYF. The CDR3, as DNA: TGCGCCAGCAGTCTTCAGGGGCAGAGTGGAAACACCATATATTTT.

This chain links TRBV9 with TRBJ2-4; possible D gene TRBD1, 6 bases. Looked up from germline, CDR1 is SGDLS and CDR2 is YYNGEE. This CDR3 comprises 16 residues. V gave up 3 bases and J gave up 0 bases, with 13 bases separating them. CDR3 region: CASSDSTGIAKNIQYF. As DNA, the CDR3 is TGTGCCAGCAGCGATTCGACAGGAATAGCCAAAAACATTCAGTACTTC.

The chain recombines TRBV27 with TRBJ2-7; the D gene is possibly TRBD1 (5 bases). Trimming cost V 2 bases and J 2 bases, with 13 bases left between them. In germline, CDR1 is MNHEY, CDR2 SMNVEV (reference sequence). This CDR3 comprises 15 residues. CDR3: CASSLGGRVAYEQYF. Written as DNA, the CDR3 is TGTGCCAGCAGTTTAGGCGGCAGGGTTGCCTACGAGCAGTACTTC.

The rearrangement joins TRBV6-6 to TRBJ2-7, with D possibly TRBD1 on 5 matching bases. The length of the CDR3 is 13 residues. The V end was cut by 5 bases, the J end by 2 bases, with 10 bases between. The germline V gene encodes CDR1 MNHNY and CDR2 SVGAGI (reference sequence). The CDR3 loop is CASSKQAAYEQYF. The CDR3 region has the DNA TGTGCCAGCAGTAAACAGGCAGCCTACGAGCAGTACTTC.

This clone showed up just a few times. V gene TRBV10-3 combines with J gene TRBJ2-2; tentatively, D is TRBD2 (6 bases). The CDR3 extends over 14 amino acids. Germline lookup yields CDR1 ENHRY and CDR2 SYGVKD. V lost 5 bases to trimming and J lost 8 bases, with 15 bases between them. This chain's CDR3 is CAISRDSAAGELFF. The CDR3 DNA reads TGTGCCATCAGTAGGGACTCCGCGGCAGGGGAGCTGTTTTTT.

In regard to this clone: This is likely a read error, given that the CDR3 carries no conserved phenylalanine or tryptophan at its end. V usage is TRBV29-1 and J usage is TRBJ1-3; D gene unclear. The CDR3 is 13 residues long. V was pared by 5 bases and J by 7 bases, with 15 bases between. The germline CDR1 and CDR2 sequences are SQVTM and ANQGSEA. CDR3 residues: CSVRTTGGNTIYL. CDR3 in DNA: TGCAGCGTTCGGACTACTGGAGGCAACACCATATATTTG.

This clone was detected a few times. DNA for the CDR3: TGCGCCAGCAGCTTGGAAACTAGCGGAAACACAGATACGCAGTATTTT. Translation: CASSLETSGNTDTQYF. V gene TRBV5-1 combines with J gene TRBJ2-3, with TRBD2 matching over 8 bases. J lost 2 bases, V lost 0 bases, and 5 bases had no gene match. Looked up from germline, CDR1 is SGHRS and CDR2 is YFSETQ. This CDR3 spans 16 amino acids.

In this sample, this clone turned up a few times. The chain links TRBV9 to TRBJ1-5; 7 nucleotides align to TRBD1. CDR3 length equals 16 residues. J gave up 3 bases and V 4 bases, and 10 bases lay outside the gene matches. Looked up from germline, CDR1 is SGDLS and CDR2 is YYNGEE. As DNA, the CDR3 is TGTGCCAGCAGCTCTGAGGGGGCCTTCGTCAATCAGCCCCAGCATTTT. It translates to CASSSEGAFVNQPQHF.

The rearrangement uses TRBV6-5 and TRBJ2-7; 7 bases fit TRBD1. V dropped 6 bases and J dropped 2; count of bases not matched to a gene: 10. CDR1 and CDR2 (germline): MNHEY, SVGAGI. The CDR3 is made up of 15 amino acids. The CDR3 sequence is CASRSPPGQPYEQYF. The CDR3 nucleotides are TGTGCCAGCAGGTCCCCTCCGGGACAGCCCTACGAGCAGTACTTC.

Only a few counts were recorded for this clone. V and J are TRBV28 and TRBJ2-1; TRBD2 aligns across 7 bases. Germline V gene sequence: CDR1 MDHEN, CDR2 SYDVKM. After removal of 5 bases from V and 10 bases from J, the junction contained 5 bases not matched to a gene. The CDR3 is 12 amino acids. CDR3 amino acids: CASSTRAGEQFF. The CDR3 nucleotides read TGTGCCAGCAGTACTCGAGCGGGGGAGCAGTTCTTC.

The J gene is TRBJ2-2, the V gene TRBV6-4, with TRBD2 identical over 7 bases. V lost 3 bases to trimming and J lost 2 bases; unmatched junction nucleotides: 6. This CDR3 spans 16 amino acids. Germline CDR1 reads MRHNA; CDR2 reads SNTAGT. CDR3 bases: TGTGCCAGCAGTGAAGCTAGCGGAGACAACACCGGGGAGCTGTTTTTT. It codes for CASSEASGDNTGELFF.

A few counts support this clone. The chain uses TRBV21-1 and TRBJ1-5; no DNA check was done on the table's D call, TRBD1. TRBV21-1 is reported as a pseudogene. The CDR3 is 16 amino acids. The CDR3 region has the DNA TGTGCCACCCTACTAAGGGGTCACGCCAGCAATCAGCCCCAGCATTTT. This codes for CATLLRGHASNQPQHF.

In its sample, this clone was seen a few times. The genes are TRBV9 and TRBJ2-7; D is uncertain. CDR1 is SGDLS and CDR2 is YYNGEE in the germline V gene. The CDR3 loop spans 14 amino acids. V gave up 0 bases and J gave up 2 bases, with 9 bases separating them. CDR3 nucleotide sequence: TGTGCCAGCAGCGTAGGCGGATATCCCTACGAGCAGTACTTC. It translates to CASSVGGYPYEQYF.

J is TRBJ1-2 and V is TRBV30; D is ambiguous. The CDR3 is made up of 11 amino acids. Trimming removed 0 bases from V and 5 bases from J, with 4 bases in between. The V gene's germline CDR1 is GTSNPN and CDR2 SVGIG (reference sequence). In DNA, the CDR3 is TGTGCCTGGAGTGTACTGTATGGCTACACCTTC. Translation gives CAWSVLYGYTF.

This chain links TRBV15 with TRBJ2-1, with a possible D match to TRBD2 (6 bases). From germline, CDR1 is LNHNV and CDR2 YYDKDF (reference sequence). The ends were cut back, 0 bases at V and 1 base at J, with 10 bases in the middle. The CDR3 has 16 residues. The CDR3 reads CATSRDRGVSYNEQFF. CDR3 in DNA: TGTGCCACCAGCAGAGATCGCGGGGTATCCTACAATGAGCAGTTCTTC.

The V gene is TRBV5-1, the J gene TRBJ2-7; 7 bases fit TRBD2. The V segment lost 0 bases and the J segment 6 bases; nucleotides outside the gene matches: 3. The CDR3 sequence is 13 residues long. The germline V gene has CDR1 SGHRS and CDR2 YFSETQ. The CDR3 loop reads CASSLEASGEQYF. Written as DNA, the CDR3 is TGCGCCAGCAGCTTGGAAGCTAGCGGCGAGCAGTACTTC.

This clone was seen more than once but under ten times. V and J are TRBV28 and TRBJ2-6; 7 bases map to TRBD2. The CDR3 sequence is 17 residues long. V gave up 6 bases and J gave up 1 base; unmatched junction bases: 9. Germline lookup yields CDR1 MDHEN and CDR2 SYDVKM. CDR3 sequence (DNA): TGTGCCAGCAGGCCGGCGGGAGAGATGTCTGGGGCCAACGTCCTGACTTTC. Translation gives CASRPAGEMSGANVLTF.

In its sample, this clone was seen a few times. The V call is TRBV28, the J call TRBJ2-7, with TRBD2 matching over 10 bases. V lost 5 bases and J lost 2; bases outside the gene matches: 3. The germline V gene has CDR1 MDHEN and CDR2 SYDVKM. The CDR3 contains 14 residues. The CDR3, as DNA: TGTGCCAGCAGTCCAGGACTAGCGGCCTACGAGCAGTACTTC. Translated, it gives CASSPGLAAYEQYF.

The CDR3 coding sequence is TGTGCCAGCAGTTTCGGACTAGCGAAGGGAAATGAGCAGTTCTTC. It is translated as CASSFGLAKGNEQFF. The chain couples TRBV27 to TRBJ2-1; 9 bases align to TRBD2. Unmatched junction bases numbered 7, after V lost 3 bases and J lost 7 bases. Germline V gives CDR1 MNHEY, CDR2 SMNVEV (reference sequence). The CDR3 length is 15 residues.

The chain is built from TRBV6-5 and TRBJ1-1, with D perhaps TRBD1 (5 bases). Germline CDR1 reads MNHEY; CDR2 reads SVGAGI. The length of the CDR3 is 12 residues. With 6 bases removed from V and 6 bases from J, the gap between germline ends came to 11 bases. Written as DNA, the CDR3 is TGTGCCAGCAGCGCCGACAGTGCTGAAGCTTTCTTT. Amino acids: CASSADSAEAFF.

This clone was observed a handful of times. The CDR3 nucleotides read TGTGCCAGGCCGTCTAGCGGGAGGCGGGACAATGAGCAGTTCTTC. Encoded protein: CARPSSGRRDNEQFF. This chain uses TRBV27 with TRBJ2-1; 11 positions match TRBD2. The germline V gene has CDR1 MNHEY and CDR2 SMNVEV (reference sequence). This CDR3 contains 15 residues. With 9 bases clipped from V and 5 bases from J, the junction kept 9 bases outside the gene matches.

The V gene is TRBV11-2, the J gene TRBJ1-3, with D possibly being TRBD1 (5 bases). From germline, CDR1 is SGHAT and CDR2 FQNNGV. The length of the CDR3 is 17 residues. The V and J ends lost 1 base and 0 bases respectively, with 13 bases between them. CDR3 sequence (DNA): TGTGCCAGCAGCTTAGTCTCTTCAGGGTACTCTGGAAACACCATATATTTT. Translating it yields CASSLVSSGYSGNTIYF.

This clone was seen a handful of times. One end of the junction fails to match germline, which may point to a read error. The chain has TRBV11-3 and TRBJ2-2, with D perhaps TRBD2 (5 bases). The CDR3 spans 13 residues. Germline CDR1 and CDR2: SGHNT and YENEEA. The DNA for the CDR3 is TGTGCCAGCAGCTTAGCGGGTACCGGGGAACTGTTTTTT. This encodes CASSLAGTGELFF.

V and J are TRBV4-1 and TRBJ1-2; TRBD1 matches at 10 bases. Trimming removed 2 bases from V and 8 bases from J; junction bases left unmatched: 14. Germline V gene lookup returns CDR1 MGHRA and CDR2 YSYEKL. The CDR3 totals 17 residues. The chain's CDR3 is CASSQLGTGAPGGGYTF. The CDR3 DNA sequence: TGCGCCAGCAGCCAATTAGGGACAGGGGCCCCCGGAGGAGGCTACACCTTC.

With respect to this clone: Other DNA sequences in this sample translate to the same CDR3. The genes are TRBV9 and TRBJ2-2; D is ambiguous. From germline, CDR1 is SGDLS and CDR2 YYNGEE. The length of the CDR3 is 12 residues. Trimming removed 3 bases at V and 3 bases at J, with 3 bases between. The CDR3: CASSADTGELFF. The CDR3 bases are TGTGCCAGCAGCGCGGACACCGGGGAGCTGTTTTTT.